Sequencing of this T cell receptor beta chain was carried out in a study of T cells in Graves' hyperthyroidism and ophthalmopathy (dated 2019 in TCRdb). Concerning the study at large: A discovery cohort of about 96 patients, approximately 45 with Graves' ophthalmopathy and approximately 57 with stable Graves' hyperthyroidism, was used to find distinguishing TCR V-J signatures. The 100 discovery patients were randomly split 7:3 into training and test sets. In about 6 Graves' hyperthyroidism patients, the study also compared T-cell repertoires from thyroid tissue with T-cell repertoires from blood. Following sampling, methimazole starting at 30 mg daily was given to hyperthyroidism patients, and high-dose intravenous methylprednisolone was given to ophthalmopathy patients. The paper describes TCR Vbeta CDR3 sequencing of roughly 130 peripheral blood samples, made up of about 40 ophthalmopathy patients, 70 to 75 hyperthyroidism patients and 17 progressor patients. Whether ophthalmopathy could be predicted prospectively was tested in an independent validation cohort made up of some 20 hyperthyroidism patients plus 17 patients who later progressed to ophthalmopathy. Paper-wide results and their limitations: In validation, the model predicted progression to ophthalmopathy a median of about 6 months before onset, with over 55% sensitivity and about 72% specificity. No statistical method was used to fix the sample size in advance, and group allocation was not hidden from the investigators. A 13 V-J signature model separated ophthalmopathy from stable hyperthyroidism, with approximately 87% sensitivity and roughly 84% specificity in cross-validation and 80%/75% in testing. Blood samples also contained most of the expanded thyroid clonotypes (frequency above 0.001), which suggests that blood repertoires may reflect thyroid immune responses.

From the germline V gene, CDR1 is SGHTA and CDR2 is FQGNSA. The CDR3, from cysteine to phenylalanine, totals 14 residues. The only DNA kept is the CDR3, 42 bases in frame from the first base. The trim is 10 bases for V and 4 bases for J, with a gap of 16 bases between the germline ends. Any patient with an uncontrolled infection, another autoimmune disease, pregnancy or lactation was excluded. Diagnoses were based on clinical symptoms, serum thyroxine and TRAb, thyroid ultrasound and orbital computed tomography. Total RNA was extracted using Trizol reagent, and RNA quality was assessed on an Agilent 2100 Bioanalyzer. Amplification of TCR beta CDR3 regions was carried out from RNA transcripts. The TCR CDR3 was subjected to a first round of RT-PCR using the HTBI primer set and the Qiagen OneStep RT-PCR kit. The libraries were constructed in a second round of multiplex PCR and then size-selected and purified. The libraries were sequenced on an Illumina HiSeq2000 using paired-end 100 bp reads. Per the authors' processing: Raw data were processed with SOAPnuke, discarding reads with adapters, uncalled bases, mean Phred below 15, or no exact constant-primer or identifier match. High-quality paired reads were merged with COPE v1.2.5, and unique nucleotide sequences were defined as clonotypes. MiTCR v1.1 was used to align the clonotypes against IMGT TRBV, TRBD and TRBJ reference segments. The analysis was restricted to V-J combinations with a frequency above 0.0001, which together covered 98% to 99.2% of the repertoires. A TCS score was defined as the ratio between F50 (clonal expansion) and ExV (chaos), using BLOSUM62-based TCRdist between CDR3 peptides within each V-J. Welch's t-statistics and random forest reduced some 510 V-J features to roughly 13, which were used in a naive Bayes classifier (R e1071). Thyroid-blood repertoire similarity was quantified with the Morisita-Horn index. The raw public data were reprocessed by TCRdb itself: fastp quality trimming at Q25, MiXCR clonotype calling, in-frame beta chains only. Each entry merges the rows of one CDR3 protein and shows their most common DNA and genes. The V and J calls were determined by TCRdb, not by the authors. This sample gives more than 500,000 distinct CDR3 sequences in total; approximately 49% of them show up just once. The ten largest clonotypes hold approximately 44% of the sample.

Worth noting for this clonotype: Its target antigen remains unknown. No qualities accompany the bases; no much larger clone lies one base away.

Sequences were obtained from peripheral blood or thyroid tissue (not recorded which). The chain couples TRBV7-2 to TRBJ2-2; tentative D gene TRBD2, with 6 bases matching. The TCR was taken from an adult woman with Graves' disease, either hyperthyroidism or ophthalmopathy (not recorded which). The CDR3 protein: CATAGRRGTGELFF. The base sequence is TGTGCCACCGCCGGGAGACGGGGCACCGGGGAGCTGTTTTTT.